The source of this T cell receptor beta chain is a study of OX40 agonist ivuxolimab in advanced cancers. Assay used: immunoSEQ multiplex PCR; TCRdb lists only in-frame clones, some missing. The table shows 25,000 or so clones, with around four fifths occurring only once. The germline CDR1 and CDR2 sequences are SGHDN and FVKESK. V was pared by 4 bases and J by 5 bases, with 14 bases between. This CDR3 comprises 14 residues. The source of this sequence is an adult with an advanced solid tumor such as melanoma, head and neck, liver or kidney cancer. The source was CD4+ or CD8+ T cells sorted from blood, collected in a trial of the OX40 agonist ivuxolimab. V usage is TRBV14 and J usage is TRBJ2-5; D is perhaps TRBD1 (5 bases). CDR3: CASSLQGAAETQYF. Here the CDR3 DNA reads TGTGCCAGCAGCCTGCAAGGGGCAGCCGAGACCCAGTACTTC.